Sequencing of this TCR beta chain was carried out in a study of tumor and adjacent non-tumor tissue in lung cancer. The CDR3 covers 19 residues. Trimming removed 7 bases at V and 3 bases at J, with 29 bases between. CDR1 is SGHAT and CDR2 is FQNNGV in the germline V gene. The library came from three nested PCR rounds adapted from ARM-PCR protocols. TCRdb passed the multiplex PCR reads through MiXCR, listing each CDR3 protein once. The data show about 82,000 distinct CDR3 sequences, around 74% seen once. No cell sorting was done before RNA was extracted from the tissue. The receptor was derived from a woman aged 50 to 60 with non-small cell lung cancer. The specimen sequenced was lung tumor tissue. The chain joins TRBV11-2 to TRBJ2-3; D assignment may be TRBD1 or TRBD2 (6 bases each). The CDR3 sequence: CASTLTELAGEPSTDTQYF. DNA of the CDR3: TGTGCCAGCACCCTTACGGAACTAGCAGGGGAGCCCTCAACAGATACGCAGTATTTT.